These 30 T cell receptor beta chains were all obtained from the same sample, sequenced in a study of OX40 agonist ivuxolimab in advanced cancers. Data came from immunoSEQ multiplex PCR; TCRdb stores just in-frame clones and leaves some out. The sample lists over 45,000 clones, around 81% occurring once. This specimen was CD4+ or CD8+ T cells sorted from blood, taken in a trial of the OX40 agonist ivuxolimab. The receptors stem from an adult with an advanced solid tumor such as melanoma, head and neck, liver or kidney cancer.

This sequence joins TRBV19 and TRBJ2-3, with D possibly being TRBD1 or TRBD2 (5 bases each). The CDR3 is 15 amino acids. Trimming shortened V by 6 bases and J by 1 base, and 14 bases separated the two germline ends. CDR1 and CDR2 from the germline V gene are LNHDA and SQIVND (reference sequence). CDR3 DNA: TGTGCCAGTAGGGGGGATTTGACAGGCACAGATACGCAGTATTTT. This gives the protein CASRGDLTGTDTQYF.

This chain links TRBV29-1 with TRBJ2-5; either TRBD1 or TRBD2 may supply D (5 bases each). The CDR3 has 16 amino acids. In germline, CDR1 is SQVTM, CDR2 ANQGSEA. The V end lost 4 bases, the J end lost 5 bases, and 23 bases lay between the germline ends. CDR3 DNA sequence: TGCAGCGTTGTACACTGGGGGTCGCTGGAGCGGGAGACCCAGTACTTC. Its protein product is CSVVHWGSLERETQYF.

The genes are TRBV28 and TRBJ2-5, with a possible D match to TRBD2 (5 bases). Per germline, CDR1 MDHEN and CDR2 SYDVKM. The V gene lost 7 bases and the J gene lost 2 bases, with 11 bases spanning the gap. CDR3 length: 13 amino acids. The CDR3 region is CASTPGSQETQYF. DNA of the CDR3: TGTGCCAGCACCCCGGGATCTCAAGAGACCCAGTACTTC.

V gene TRBV5-1 combines with J gene TRBJ1-5, with unresolved D. Between the trimmed V and J ends, which lost 0 bases and 0 bases, there was a span of 7 bases. The CDR3 consists of 15 residues. The germline V gene has CDR1 SGHRS and CDR2 YFSETQ. The CDR3 is CASSLGVDSNQPQHF. In DNA form, the CDR3 reads TGCGCCAGCAGCTTGGGCGTGGATAGCAATCAGCCCCAGCATTTT.

This clone occurred a few times. CDR3 bases: TGTGCCAGCAGTACCGACAGGGGCCAGCCCCAGCATTTT. It is translated as CASSTDRGQPQHF. The rearrangement uses TRBV6-5 and TRBJ1-5, with 8 bases identical to TRBD1. Trimming removed 5 bases from V and 7 bases from J; junction bases left unmatched: 4. The CDR3 runs 13 residues. The V gene's germline CDR1 is MNHEY and CDR2 SVGAGI.

This clone was seen a few times. This chain links TRBV7-9 with TRBJ2-7; D gene uncertain. Trimming shortened V by 4 bases and J by 7 bases, and 11 bases separated the two germline ends. Per germline, CDR1 SEHNR and CDR2 FQNEAQ (reference sequence). The CDR3 extends over 12 amino acids. The DNA of the CDR3 is TGTGCCAGCAGCTATTACGGCCGTGAGCAGTACTTC. This sequence encodes CASSYYGREQYF.

The V gene is TRBV29-1, the J gene TRBJ2-3; either TRBD1 or TRBD2 may fit D (5 bases each). V lost 3 bases and J lost 0, with 28 bases in between. The CDR3 extends over 20 amino acids. Germline CDR1 reads SQVTM; CDR2 reads ANQGSEA. CDR3 protein: CSVDQLRDNGGFYSTDTQYF. CDR3 nucleotide sequence: TGCAGCGTTGACCAACTAAGGGATAATGGGGGTTTCTATAGCACAGATACGCAGTATTTT.

The J gene is TRBJ1-2, the V gene TRBV19; D is unclear. CDR1 and CDR2 from the germline V gene are LNHDA and SQIVND (reference sequence). This CDR3 has 13 residues. Trimming cost V 3 bases and J 8 bases, with 13 bases left between them. The CDR3 loop is CASSMIRLEGYTF. The CDR3 DNA reads TGTGCCAGTAGTATGATAAGGTTGGAAGGCTACACCTTC.

V usage is TRBV29-1 and J usage is TRBJ1-2, with D perhaps matching TRBD1 (5 bases). The CDR3 totals 13 residues. Per germline, CDR1 SQVTM and CDR2 ANQGSEA. V was shortened by 7 bases and J by 1 base, with 13 bases between the two germline ends. CDR3 coding DNA: TGCAGCGCCGGGACGGCGAATAACTATGGCTACACCTTC. Translation gives CSAGTANNYGYTF.

The chain has TRBV10-3 and TRBJ2-1; TRBD2 agrees at 8 bases. The germline CDR1 and CDR2 sequences are ENHRY and SYGVKD. The CDR3 totals 17 residues. Trimming at V came to 7 bases and at J to 6 bases, leaving 17 bases not matched to a gene. CDR3 nucleotide sequence: TGTGCCATCACCGCAGGGTCATCGGGAGGGCCCGCCAATGAGCAGTTCTTC. This sequence encodes CAITAGSSGGPANEQFF.

The chain couples TRBV9 to TRBJ2-3; 10 bases match TRBD2. V lost 4 bases and J lost 1; bases outside the gene matches: 3. This CDR3 has 15 residues. The V gene's germline CDR1 is SGDLS and CDR2 YYNGEE. This CDR3 reads CASSRGTSGTDTQYF. CDR3 DNA sequence: TGTGCCAGCAGCCGGGGGACTAGCGGCACAGATACGCAGTATTTT.

This clone was seen a single time. The rearrangement uses TRBV30 and TRBJ2-1, with TRBD2 matching over 10 bases. With V trimmed by 0 bases and J by 4 bases, 9 bases remained unmatched. The germline gives CDR1 GTSNPN, CDR2 SVGIG (reference sequence). The CDR3 loop spans 17 amino acids. The CDR3 spells CAWSVRLAGQGYNEQFF. The CDR3 nucleotides read TGTGCCTGGAGTGTACGACTAGCGGGCCAAGGGTACAATGAGCAGTTCTTC.

This clone was observed a single time. This chain joins TRBV7-9 and TRBJ1-4; TRBD1 aligns across 8 bases. Per germline, CDR1 SEHNR and CDR2 FQNEAQ (reference sequence). V lost 5 bases and J lost 8; bases outside the gene matches: 10. The length of the CDR3 is 15 residues. CDR3 bases: TGTGCCAGCAGCATAAGACAGGGGAGAGAGGAAAAACTGTTTTTT. Protein product: CASSIRQGREEKLFF. Drawing the rest from reference TRBV7-9 and TRBJ1-4, the complete variable domain is DTGVSQNPRHKITKRGQNVTFRCDPISEHNRLYWYRQTLGQGPEFLTYFQNEAQLEKSRLLSDRFSAERPKGSFSTLEIQRTEQGDSAMYLCASSIRQGREEKLFFGSGTQLSVL.

The chain recombines TRBV6-1 with TRBJ2-7, with D possibly TRBD2 on 6 matching bases. CDR1 and CDR2 from the germline V gene are MNHNS and SASEGT. V dropped 2 bases and J dropped 4 bases, with 15 bases sitting between them. The CDR3 is 15 amino acids. CDR3 nucleotide sequence: TGTGCCAGCAGTGAAATGGAGGGACCTTGGTACGAGCAGTACTTC. It codes for CASSEMEGPWYEQYF.

The genes are TRBV6-1 and TRBJ1-2; the D gene is possibly TRBD1 (6 bases). The germline CDR1 and CDR2 sequences are MNHNS and SASEGT. V lost 7 bases and J lost 6, with 21 bases in between. The CDR3 runs 15 residues. DNA for the CDR3: TGTGCCAGCACCAAGGGGGTCTCGTCCGGCGATGGCTACACCTTC. Translating it yields CASTKGVSSGDGYTF.

This clone has only one observation. This sequence joins TRBV27 and TRBJ2-5, with 9 bases matching TRBD1. The DNA end lines up better with TRBJ2-7; the J call may be wrong. The germline V gene encodes CDR1 MNHEY and CDR2 SMNVEV (reference sequence). The CDR3 spans 17 residues. CDR3 protein: CASSLKYPTGGDYEQYF. The CDR3 region has the DNA TGTGCCAGCAGTTTAAAATACCCGACAGGGGGGGACTACGAGCAGTACTTC.

The genes are TRBV7-2 and TRBJ1-2; D may be TRBD1 (5 bases). In germline, CDR1 is SGHTA, CDR2 FQGNSA. The CDR3 consists of 15 residues. Between the trimmed V and J ends, which lost 0 bases and 5 bases, there was a span of 13 bases. In DNA, the CDR3 is TGTGCCAGCAGCTTAGCAGGGGCGAATATATATGGCTACACCTTC. As protein: CASSLAGANIYGYTF.

The genes are TRBV2 and TRBJ1-4; 10 bases match TRBD1. The CDR3 totals 13 residues. J gave up 8 bases and V 6 bases, and 3 bases lay outside the gene matches. CDR1 is SNHLY and CDR2 is FYNNEI in the germline V gene. The CDR3 nucleotides are TGTGCCAGCAGAGGGACAGGGGTCGAAAAACTGTTTTTT. Translated: CASRGTGVEKLFF.

J is TRBJ1-5 and V is TRBV19; D unclear. The CDR3 has 17 residues. Germline CDR1 and CDR2: LNHDA and SQIVND (reference sequence). V gave up 7 bases and J gave up 3 bases, with 22 bases separating them. The CDR3 sequence: CASTGLYGRDINQPQHF. DNA of the CDR3: TGTGCCAGTACGGGTTTGTACGGAAGGGATATCAATCAGCCCCAGCATTTT.

The CDR3 region is CASSSQAGGREKLFF. Written as DNA, the CDR3 is TGTGCCAGTAGTTCCCAGGCGGGGGGCAGAGAAAAACTGTTTTTT. V gene TRBV19 combines with J gene TRBJ1-4; weak D call: TRBD1 (6 bases). The CDR3 has 15 amino acids. Trimming removed 5 bases from V and 8 bases from J, with 18 bases in between. Germline V gene data show CDR1 as LNHDA and CDR2 as SQIVND (reference sequence). The whole variable domain, remainder taken from reference TRBV19 and TRBJ1-4, is DGGITQSPKYLFRKEGQNVTLSCEQNLNHDAMYWYRQDPGQGLRLIYYSQIVNDFQKGDIAEGYSVSREKKESFPLTVTSAQKNPTAFYLCASSSQAGGREKLFFGSGTQLSVL.

The chain couples TRBV5-6 to TRBJ2-1, with unresolved D. The CDR3 covers 14 residues. Germline V gives CDR1 SGHDT, CDR2 YYEEEE. Deletions cut 0 bases from V and 15 bases from J, with 19 bases between. CDR3 bases: TGTGCCAGCAGCTTGGGAGGTTTAGGGCCACCTGGGTTCTTC. Translating it yields CASSLGGLGPPGFF.

The V gene is TRBV11-2, the J gene TRBJ2-7; 11 positions agree with TRBD2. The germline V gene has CDR1 SGHAT and CDR2 FQNNGV. V lost 1 base and J lost 0; bases outside the gene matches: 5. The CDR3 totals 17 residues. CDR3: CASSLALAGGGSYEQYF. The CDR3 DNA reads TGTGCCAGCAGCTTAGCGCTAGCGGGAGGAGGCTCCTACGAGCAGTACTTC.

In this sample, this clone turned up once. This rearrangement joins TRBV10-3 to TRBJ2-2; 9 nucleotides match TRBD2. Trimming cost V 3 bases and J 0 bases; bases outside gene matches: 11. The CDR3 consists of 19 residues. Germline V gene data show CDR1 as ENHRY and CDR2 as SYGVKD. The CDR3 region is CAISDIGVAGAPNTGELFF. CDR3 sequence (DNA): TGTGCCATCAGTGATATCGGAGTAGCGGGGGCTCCGAACACCGGGGAGCTGTTTTTT.

Sample share makes this clone medium-sized (0.01 to 0.1%). J is TRBJ1-1 and V is TRBV7-9, with TRBD1 as a possible D gene (5 bases). Germline CDR1 is SEHNR and CDR2 is FQNEAQ (reference sequence). Trimming shortened V by 1 base and J by 1 base, and 7 bases separated the two germline ends. This CDR3 contains 14 residues. DNA of the CDR3: TGTGCCAGCAGCTTAGATGGGGGGAACACTGAAGCTTTCTTT. Translation gives CASSLDGGNTEAFF.

The chain couples TRBV9 to TRBJ2-2; D is perhaps TRBD2 (5 bases). This CDR3 spans 13 amino acids. Germline-derived CDR1 and CDR2 are SGDLS and YYNGEE. V lost 5 bases and J 1 base, leaving 6 bases between the germline ends. CDR3 nucleotide sequence: TGTGCCAGCAGAGGAGGGAACACCGGGGAGCTGTTTTTT. Protein product: CASRGGNTGELFF.

This sequence joins TRBV6-5 and TRBJ2-2; TRBD2 might be the D (6 bases). This CDR3 has 13 amino acids. V was cut by 4 bases and J by 3 bases, with 6 bases left in between. Germline loops: CDR1 MNHEY, CDR2 SVGAGI. The CDR3: CASSSGDTGELFF. The CDR3 DNA sequence: TGTGCCAGCAGTTCGGGGGACACCGGGGAGCTGTTTTTT.

The chain combines TRBV30 with TRBJ2-3; a possible D gene is TRBD1 (5 bases). The CDR3 has 11 residues. V lost 2 bases and J lost 8, with 8 bases in between. In germline, CDR1 is GTSNPN, CDR2 SVGIG (reference sequence). The chain's CDR3 is CAWSQRGTQYF. As DNA, the CDR3 is TGTGCCTGGAGTCAAAGGGGTACGCAGTATTTT.

The J gene is TRBJ1-1, the V gene TRBV11-3; D is ambiguous. There are 13 residues in the CDR3. Germline lookup yields CDR1 SGHNT and CDR2 YENEEA. Trimming cost V 0 bases and J 1 base, with 3 bases left between them. The DNA for the CDR3 is TGTGCCAGCAGCTTAGATAGGAACACTGAAGCTTTCTTT. Its translation is CASSLDRNTEAFF.

This sequence joins TRBV4-1 and TRBJ2-1; 7 bases map to TRBD2. Germline lookup yields CDR1 MGHRA and CDR2 YSYEKL. With V trimmed by 0 bases and J by 8 bases, 10 bases remained unmatched. The CDR3 runs to 16 residues. CDR3 nucleotide sequence: TGCGCCAGCAGCCAAGATGGCGGGAGCATCTTCGATGAGCAGTTCTTC. It encodes CASSQDGGSIFDEQFF.

The rearrangement links TRBV5-1 to TRBJ2-7; perhaps TRBD1 as D (6 bases). The CDR3 is 13 residues long. Germline V lookup: CDR1 SGHRS, CDR2 YFSETQ. Between the trimmed V and J ends, which lost 4 bases and 3 bases, there was a span of 11 bases. The CDR3 is CASSSQGRYEQYF. The DNA of the CDR3 is TGCGCCAGCAGCAGTCAGGGGCGCTACGAGCAGTACTTC. Filled out from reference TRBV5-1 and TRBJ2-7, the complete variable domain reads KAGVTQTPRYLIKTRGQQVTLSCSPISGHRSVSWYQQTPGQGLQFLFEYFSETQRNKGNFPGRFSGRQFSNSRSEMNVSTLELGDSALYLCASSSQGRYEQYFGPGTRLTVT.